These 6 T cell receptor beta chains originate from one sample sequenced in a study of CD8+ T cells in alopecia areata. cDNA reverse transcribed from extracted RNA served as the sequencing template. The data were produced by immunoSEQ multiplex PCR, yet TCRdb's version contains in-frame clones alone and is incomplete. This repertoire shows some 190,000 clones, roughly 60% found once; its top ten account for over 1%. Regarding treatment: oral pan-JAK inhibitor, 5-10 mg twice daily. The sample consisted of CD4+ T cells sorted from blood, taken at week 24, from a patient treated with tofacitinib. Receptors originate from a human donor with alopecia areata.

V usage is TRBV5-1 and J usage is TRBJ1-1; TRBD1 aligns across 9 bases. V shed 1 base and J 7 bases; nucleotides not matched to a gene: 5. This CDR3 is 14 amino acids long. The germline gives CDR1 SGHRS, CDR2 YFSETQ. This CDR3 reads CASSLSTGGSEAFF. In nucleotides, the CDR3 is TGCGCCAGCAGCTTGTCGACAGGGGGGAGTGAAGCTTTCTTT.

V usage is TRBV19 and J usage is TRBJ1-2; TRBD1 aligns across 9 bases. Germline V gene sequence: CDR1 LNHDA, CDR2 SQIVND (reference sequence). V gave up 6 bases and J gave up 7 bases; unmatched junction bases: 3. The length of the CDR3 is 12 residues. CDR3 coding DNA: TGTGCCAGTAGGGGACAGGGAGGTGGCTACACCTTC. Protein sequence: CASRGQGGGYTF.

This clone was picked up a small number of times. V usage is TRBV15 and J usage is TRBJ2-3; tentative D call: TRBD1 (6 bases). With 2 bases removed from V and 1 base from J, the gap between germline ends came to 10 bases. CDR1 is LNHNV, CDR2 YYDKDF, per germline (reference sequence). This CDR3 contains 15 residues. The CDR3 region is CATSRNTGRTDTQYF. CDR3 nucleotide sequence: TGTGCCACCAGCAGAAACACAGGGCGCACAGATACGCAGTATTTT. The entire variable domain, with the rest obtained from reference TRBV15 and TRBJ2-3, is as follows: DAMVIQNPRYQVTQFGKPVTLSCSQTLNHNVMYWYQQKSSQAPKLLFHYYDKDFNNEADTPDNFQSRRPNTSFCFLDIRSPGLGDTAMYLCATSRNTGRTDTQYFGPGTRLTVL.

The chain has TRBV29-1 and TRBJ2-3; 7 bases line up with TRBD1. The CDR3 covers 15 residues. The trim removed 0 bases at V and 3 bases at J, leaving 6 bases unmatched. CDR1 and CDR2 from the germline V gene are SQVTM and ANQGSEA. CDR3 in amino acids: CSVEDHRGRTDTQYF. CDR3 in DNA: TGCAGCGTTGAAGACCACAGGGGAAGGACAGATACGCAGTATTTT.

The gene calls are TRBV29-1 and TRBJ1-2, with TRBD1 identical over 8 bases. The CDR3 runs 13 residues. CDR1 and CDR2 from the germline V gene are SQVTM and ANQGSEA. V shed 7 bases, J shed 3 bases, and the junction held 7 bases outside the gene matches. For the CDR3, the DNA is TGCAGCGCCTGGGGGACAGGAGACTATGGCTACACCTTC. This encodes CSAWGTGDYGYTF. The full variable domain, in which reference TRBV29-1 and TRBJ1-2 provide the parts outside the CDR3, is SAVISQKPSRDICQRGTSLTIQCQVDSQVTMMFWYRQQPGQSLTLIATANQGSEATYESGFVIDKFPISRPNLTFSTLTVSNMSPEDSSIYLCSAWGTGDYGYTFGSGTRLTVV.

The chain links TRBV2 to TRBJ2-2; D unresolved. The CDR3 has 14 amino acids. The V and J ends lost 8 bases and 1 base respectively, with 11 bases between them. CDR1 is SNHLY and CDR2 is FYNNEI in the germline V gene. The CDR3 loop is CASVIALNTGELFF. The CDR3 coding sequence is TGTGCCAGCGTAATAGCCCTGAACACCGGGGAGCTGTTTTTT. The variable domain in full, completed from reference TRBV2 and TRBJ2-2, reads EPEVTQTPSHQVTQMGQEVILRCVPISNHLYFYWYRQILGQKVEFLVSFYNNEISEKSEIFDDQFSVERPDGSNFTLKIRSTKLEDSAMYFCASVIALNTGELFFGEGSRLTVL.